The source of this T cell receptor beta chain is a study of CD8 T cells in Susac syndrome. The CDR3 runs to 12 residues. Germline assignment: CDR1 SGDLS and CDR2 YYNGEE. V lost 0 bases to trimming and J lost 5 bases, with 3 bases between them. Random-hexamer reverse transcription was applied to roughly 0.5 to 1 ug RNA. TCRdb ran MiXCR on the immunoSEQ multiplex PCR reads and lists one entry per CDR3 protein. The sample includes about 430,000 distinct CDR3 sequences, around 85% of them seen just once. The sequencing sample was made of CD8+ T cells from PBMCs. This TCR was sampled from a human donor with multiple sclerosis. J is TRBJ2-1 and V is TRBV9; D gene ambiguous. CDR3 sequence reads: CASSVDNNEQFF. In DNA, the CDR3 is TGTGCCAGCAGCGTAGATAACAATGAGCAGTTCTTC. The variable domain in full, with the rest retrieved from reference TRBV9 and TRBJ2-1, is DSGVTQTPKHLITATGQRVTLRCSPRSGDLSVYWYQQSLDQGLQFLIQYYNGEERAKGNILERFSAQQFPDLHSELNLSSLELGDSALYFCASSVDNNEQFFGPGTRLTVL.